This TCR beta chain was sequenced during a study of T cells in Graves' hyperthyroidism and ophthalmopathy. The source material, RNA transcripts, was used to amplify TCR beta CDR3 regions. Carried out on the TCR CDR3, a first-round RT-PCR used the HTBI primer set. MiXCR was run by TCRdb on the multiplex PCR reads, yielding one entry per CDR3 protein. Of some 760,000 distinct CDR3 sequences in the sample, 12% to 15% were seen once. The CDR3 has 16 amino acids. With 3 bases removed from V and 7 bases from J, the gap between germline ends came to 21 bases. The V gene's germline CDR1 is DFQATT and CDR2 SNEGSKA (reference sequence).

Sequenced: blood. The receptor was derived from a young woman with Graves' hyperthyroidism. This chain joins TRBV20-1 and TRBJ2-2; D might be TRBD2 (6 bases). This chain's CDR3 is CSARRAGRYRIGELFF. Here the CDR3 DNA reads TGCAGTGCTAGGCGGGCAGGGAGGTACCGCATCGGGGAGCTGTTTTTT.